This TCR beta chain was identified in a study of blood T cell repertoires in COVID-19 (dated by TCRdb to the early 2020s). In terms of the full investigation: Samples from collaborators originated in the United States, Italy and Spain and spanned both the acute and convalescent phases of COVID-19. The prospective study material was composed of cDNA or gDNA derived from T cells, B-cell-depleted T cells, or PBMCs. Deeply sampled blood TCRbeta repertoires from subjects exposed to, actively infected with, or recovered from COVID-19 were included in the dataset. The repertoires were released in a freely available public database meant as a resource for research on the immune response to SARS-CoV-2. Samples came from the ongoing ImmuneRACE study (first 160 participants) plus 1,254 subjects from 6 global collaborators. Nearly every sample came with metadata listing a de-identified subject ID, COVID-19 status, age in years and sex. HLA class I and class II types, where available, came from metadata supplied by the sample provider rather than from assay-based typing.

Trimming accounts for 3 bases at V and 10 bases at J, while the number of junction bases matched to no gene is 1. Sequences LGHDT (CDR1) and YNNKEL (CDR2) are obtained from the germline V gene (reference sequence). Its CDR3 holds 12 amino acids, cysteine through phenylalanine. Only CDR3 DNA remains: 36 bases, in frame from the first base. Samples from volunteer blood donors who had recovered from COVID-19 were contributed by a second Seattle source. Collaborating institutions collected whole blood in K2EDTA tubes following their own protocols. For TCRbeta analysis, collaborator samples were shipped as frozen whole blood, as isolated PBMCs, or as DNA extracted from either sample type. The research as a whole found: The amount of clinical and demographic metadata varied by source and participant and was provided uncurated.

Concerning this clone itself: What this receptor recognizes is not known. No base-level quality is on record; no much larger clone is a single base apart.

TCRbeta CDR3 regions were amplified from genomic DNA by means of the immunoSEQ Assay, a bias-controlled multiplex PCR. The paper's processing steps were these. The number of nucleated cells in each sample was estimated by amplification of reference gene primers within the assay. To quantify the absolute abundance of each unique TCRbeta CDR3 rearrangement, sequence reads were collapsed and filtered. For each sample, productive Simpson clonality was calculated as the square root of Simpson's diversity index across productive rearrangements. TCRdb took this table from immuneACCESS and kept in-frame rearrangements with V and J called. Such tables lack part of the clones; where checked against another copy, unresolved V genes explain under half of the gap, and the rest is unexplained. That table furnishes V, J and clone size, whereas the DNA furnished D and trimming. This sample is represented by under 300,000 clones; roughly 84% of them were singletons. The top ten clones comprise less than 2% of the sample.

This sequence uses TRBV3-1 (or the pseudogene TRBV3-2) and TRBJ1-4, with 8 junctional bases fitting TRBD1. This sequence originates from a woman in her forties who had recovered from COVID-19. The specimen sequenced was peripheral blood. This receptor carries the CDR3 CASSQGQAKLFF. The nucleotide sequence is TGTGCCAGCAGCCAGGGACAGGCAAAACTGTTTTTT.